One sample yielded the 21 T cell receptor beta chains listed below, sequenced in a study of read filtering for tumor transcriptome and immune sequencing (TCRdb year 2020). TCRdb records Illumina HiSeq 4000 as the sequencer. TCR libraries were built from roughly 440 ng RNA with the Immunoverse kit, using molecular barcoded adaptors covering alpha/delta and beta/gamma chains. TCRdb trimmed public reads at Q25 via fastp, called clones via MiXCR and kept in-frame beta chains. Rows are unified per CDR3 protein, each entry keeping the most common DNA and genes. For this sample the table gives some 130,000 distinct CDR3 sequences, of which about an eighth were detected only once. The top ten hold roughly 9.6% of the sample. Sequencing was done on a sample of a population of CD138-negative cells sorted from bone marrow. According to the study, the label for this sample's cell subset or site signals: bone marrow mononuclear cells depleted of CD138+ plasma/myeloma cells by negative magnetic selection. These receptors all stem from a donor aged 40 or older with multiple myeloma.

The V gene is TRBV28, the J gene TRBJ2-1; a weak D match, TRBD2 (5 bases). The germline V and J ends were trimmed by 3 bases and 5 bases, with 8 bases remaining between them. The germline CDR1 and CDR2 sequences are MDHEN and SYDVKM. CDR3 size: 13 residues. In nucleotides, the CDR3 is TGTGCCAGCAGTTTGCTGGAGGACAATGAGCAGTTCTTC. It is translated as CASSLLEDNEQFF.

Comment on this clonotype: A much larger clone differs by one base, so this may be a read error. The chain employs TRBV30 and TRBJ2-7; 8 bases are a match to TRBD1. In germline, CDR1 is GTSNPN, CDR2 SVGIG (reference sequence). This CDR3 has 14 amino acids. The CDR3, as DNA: TGTGCCTGGCGATCCAACAGGGGGACCTACGGGCAGTACTTC. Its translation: CAWRSNRGTYGQYF.

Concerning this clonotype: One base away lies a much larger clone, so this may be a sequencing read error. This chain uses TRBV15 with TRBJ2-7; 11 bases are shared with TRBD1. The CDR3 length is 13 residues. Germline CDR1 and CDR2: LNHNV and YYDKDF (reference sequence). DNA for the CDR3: TGTGCCGCCAGCAAGGACAGGGGGCTGGAGCAGTACTTC. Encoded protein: CAASKDRGLEQYF.

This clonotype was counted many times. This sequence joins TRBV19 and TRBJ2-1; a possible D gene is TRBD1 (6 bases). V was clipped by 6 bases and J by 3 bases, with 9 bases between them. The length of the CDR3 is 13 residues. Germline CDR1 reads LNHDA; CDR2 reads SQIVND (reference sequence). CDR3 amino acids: CASSQGYYNEQFF. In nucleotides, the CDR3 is TGTGCCAGTAGCCAGGGGTACTACAATGAGCAGTTCTTC.

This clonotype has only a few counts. CDR3 nucleotides: TGTGCCAGCAGCCTCCTGGCGGGAGGGTCCCCCGGAAACATTCAGTACTTC. It specifies CASSLLAGGSPGNIQYF. This chain joins TRBV7-6 and TRBJ2-4, with TRBD2 identical over 9 bases. There are 17 residues in the CDR3. Germline V gene data show CDR1 as SGHVS and CDR2 as FNYEAQ. V lost 5 bases to trimming and J lost 6 bases; unmatched junction nucleotides: 14.

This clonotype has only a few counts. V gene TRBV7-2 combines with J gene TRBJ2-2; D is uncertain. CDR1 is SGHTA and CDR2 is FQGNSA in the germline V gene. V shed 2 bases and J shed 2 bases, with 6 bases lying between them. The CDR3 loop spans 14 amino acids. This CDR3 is CASSLLLNTGELFF. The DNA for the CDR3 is TGTGCCAGCAGCTTATTACTTAACACCGGGGAGCTGTTTTTT.

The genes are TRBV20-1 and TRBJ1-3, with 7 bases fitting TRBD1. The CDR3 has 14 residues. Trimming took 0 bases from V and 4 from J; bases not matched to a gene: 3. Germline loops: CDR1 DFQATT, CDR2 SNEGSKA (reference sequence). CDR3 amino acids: CSARDGTAGNTIYF. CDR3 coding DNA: TGCAGTGCTAGAGACGGGACAGCAGGAAACACCATATATTTT.

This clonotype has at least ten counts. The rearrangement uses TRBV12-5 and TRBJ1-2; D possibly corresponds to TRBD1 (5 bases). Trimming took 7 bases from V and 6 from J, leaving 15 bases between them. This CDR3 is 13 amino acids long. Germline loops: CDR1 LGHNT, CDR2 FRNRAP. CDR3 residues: CASAQDSFNGYTF. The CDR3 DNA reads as TGTGCTAGTGCCCAAGACAGTTTCAATGGCTACACCTTC.

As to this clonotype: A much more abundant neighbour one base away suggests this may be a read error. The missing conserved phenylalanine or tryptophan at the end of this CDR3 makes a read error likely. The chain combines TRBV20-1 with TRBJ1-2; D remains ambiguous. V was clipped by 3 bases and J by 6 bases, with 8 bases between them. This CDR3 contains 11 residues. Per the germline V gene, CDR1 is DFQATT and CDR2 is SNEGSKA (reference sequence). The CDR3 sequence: CSARYQDGYTS. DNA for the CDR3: TGCAGTGCTAGGTATCAAGATGGCTACACCTCC.

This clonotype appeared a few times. The CDR3 region is CASSTLNTGELFF. Here the CDR3 DNA reads TGTGCCAGCAGTACTCTTAACACCGGGGAGCTGTTTTTT. This chain joins TRBV6-5 and TRBJ2-2; D not resolved. The CDR3 consists of 13 residues. CDR1 and CDR2 (germline): MNHEY, SVGAGI. V was shortened by 5 bases and J by 2 bases, with 6 bases between the two germline ends.

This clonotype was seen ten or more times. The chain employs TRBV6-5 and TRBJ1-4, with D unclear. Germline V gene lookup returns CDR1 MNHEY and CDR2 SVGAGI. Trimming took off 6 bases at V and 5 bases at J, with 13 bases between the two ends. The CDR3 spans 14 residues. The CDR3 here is CASRQTGSNEKLFF. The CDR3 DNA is TGTGCCAGCAGGCAGACGGGGAGCAATGAAAAACTGTTTTTT.

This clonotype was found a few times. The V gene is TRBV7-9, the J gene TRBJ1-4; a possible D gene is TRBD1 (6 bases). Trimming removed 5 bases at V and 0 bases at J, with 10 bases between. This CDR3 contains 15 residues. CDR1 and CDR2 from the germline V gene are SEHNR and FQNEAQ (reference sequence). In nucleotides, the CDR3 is TGTGCCAGCAGCCTCGACAGGTCAACTAATGAAAAACTGTTTTTT. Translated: CASSLDRSTNEKLFF.

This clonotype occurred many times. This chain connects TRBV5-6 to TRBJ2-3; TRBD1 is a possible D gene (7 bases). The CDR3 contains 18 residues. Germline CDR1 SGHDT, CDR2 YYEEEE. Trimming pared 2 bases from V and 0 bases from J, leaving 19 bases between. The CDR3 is CASSFLHVQGTSTDTQYF. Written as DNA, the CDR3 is TGTGCCAGCAGCTTTTTGCACGTACAGGGGACTAGCACAGATACGCAGTATTTT.

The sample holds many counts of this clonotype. The CDR3 DNA reads TGTGCCAGCAGTTACCAGGGGGCCGGGGAGCTGTTTTTT. This sequence encodes CASSYQGAGELFF. The V call is TRBV12-3 or TRBV12-4, the J call TRBJ2-2; 7 bases line up with TRBD1. There are 13 residues in the CDR3. The V segment lost 4 bases and the J segment 6 bases; nucleotides outside the gene matches: 2.

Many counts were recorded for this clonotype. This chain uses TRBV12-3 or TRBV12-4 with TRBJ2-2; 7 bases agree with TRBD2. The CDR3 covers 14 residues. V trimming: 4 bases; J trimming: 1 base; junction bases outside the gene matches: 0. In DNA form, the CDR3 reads TGTGCCAGCAGTTGGGGGGGGAACACCGGGGAGCTGTTTTTT. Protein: CASSWGGNTGELFF.

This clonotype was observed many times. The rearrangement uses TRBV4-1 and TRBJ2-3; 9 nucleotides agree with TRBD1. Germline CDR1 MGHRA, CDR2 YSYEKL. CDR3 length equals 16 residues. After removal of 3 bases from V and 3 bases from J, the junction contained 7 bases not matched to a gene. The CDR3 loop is CASSHPGQGPTDTQYF. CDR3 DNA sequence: TGCGCCAGCAGCCACCCGGGACAGGGCCCAACAGATACGCAGTATTTT.

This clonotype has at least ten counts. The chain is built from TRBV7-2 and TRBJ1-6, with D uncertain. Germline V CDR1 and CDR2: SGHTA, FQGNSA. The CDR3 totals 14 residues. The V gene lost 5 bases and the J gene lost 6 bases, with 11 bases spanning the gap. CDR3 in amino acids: CASSIRSLNSPLHF. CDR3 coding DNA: TGTGCCAGCAGCATACGCAGTCTTAATTCACCCCTCCACTTT.

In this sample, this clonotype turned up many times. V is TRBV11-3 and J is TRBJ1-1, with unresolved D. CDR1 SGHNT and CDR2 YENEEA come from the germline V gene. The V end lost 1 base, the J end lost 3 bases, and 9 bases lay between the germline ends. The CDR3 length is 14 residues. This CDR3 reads CASSLGGRDTEAFF. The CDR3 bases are TGTGCCAGCAGCTTAGGTGGGAGGGACACTGAAGCTTTCTTT.

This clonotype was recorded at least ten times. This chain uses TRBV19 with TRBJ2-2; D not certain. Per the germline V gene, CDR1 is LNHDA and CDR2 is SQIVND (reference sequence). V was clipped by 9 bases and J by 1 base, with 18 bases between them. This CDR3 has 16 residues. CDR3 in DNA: TGTGCCAGCCACCCTACCGGTGTTTTGAACACCGGGGAGCTGTTTTTT. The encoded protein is CASHPTGVLNTGELFF. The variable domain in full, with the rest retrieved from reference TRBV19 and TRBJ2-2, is DGGITQSPKYLFRKEGQNVTLSCEQNLNHDAMYWYRQDPGQGLRLIYYSQIVNDFQKGDIAEGYSVSREKKESFPLTVTSAQKNPTAFYLCASHPTGVLNTGELFFGEGSRLTVL.

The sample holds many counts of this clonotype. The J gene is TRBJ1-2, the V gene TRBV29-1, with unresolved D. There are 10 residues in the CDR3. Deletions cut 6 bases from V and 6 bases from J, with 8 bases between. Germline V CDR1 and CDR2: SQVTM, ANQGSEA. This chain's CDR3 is CSVTYDGYTF. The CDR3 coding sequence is TGCAGCGTGACCTATGATGGCTACACCTTC.

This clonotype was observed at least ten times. The CDR3 sequence is CASSQIGGAANEQFF. The CDR3 DNA follows: TGTGCCAGCAGCCAGATCGGGGGGGCGGCCAATGAGCAGTTCTTC. The rearrangement joins TRBV3-1 to TRBJ2-1, with 8 bases that match TRBD2. The V and J ends lost 3 bases and 6 bases, in that order; junction bases with no gene match: 7. CDR1 is LGHDT and CDR2 is YNNKEL in the germline V gene (reference sequence). CDR3 size: 15 residues.